This is a list of T cell receptor beta chains from one sample in a study of early T cells in non-severe SARS-CoV-2 infection. TCRdb fed the 5' RACE reads into MiXCR, producing one record per CDR3 protein. This repertoire shows approximately 48,000 distinct CDR3 sequences, around 6.5% found once; its top ten account for over 2.5%. This material consisted of whole blood, taken at baseline. Source of these receptors: an adult who was a healthcare worker with PCR-confirmed SARS-CoV-2 infection or an uninfected control (not recorded which). The CDR3 runs from the conserved cysteine through the conserved F or W. Each record gives: D gene, clone size, J gene, V gene, CDR3 DNA, CDR3 protein. The D gene is left open where the match is weak. Some rows mark clone size as missing; the rest say once, few, many or name a class of expanded clone.

d_call: .
clone_size: many
j_call: TRBJ2-4
v_call: TRBV20-1
cdr3_nt: TGCAGTGCAAAGACAGTTTTTGAAGCCAAAAACATTCAGTACTTC
cdr3_aa: CSAKTVFEAKNIQYF

d_call: TRBD1
clone_size: few
j_call: TRBJ2-7
v_call: TRBV7-6
cdr3_nt: TGTGCCAGCAGCCCAGGGACAGGGTGGGTTTACGAGCAGTACTTC
cdr3_aa: CASSPGTGWVYEQYF

d_call: TRBD1
clone_size: many
j_call: TRBJ1-2
v_call: TRBV11-2
cdr3_nt: TGTGCCAGCAGCGCCCGACAGGGGAAAGCGGATGGCTACACCTTC
cdr3_aa: CASSARQGKADGYTF

d_call: TRBD1
clone_size: many
j_call: TRBJ1-2
v_call: TRBV6-1
cdr3_nt: TGTGCCAGCAGTCCCACGGGACAGGGCTATGGCTACACCTTC
cdr3_aa: CASSPTGQGYGYTF

d_call: .
clone_size: few
j_call: TRBJ2-3
v_call: TRBV29-1
cdr3_nt: TGCAGCGTTGACTGGCAGGGCACAGATACGCAGTATTTT
cdr3_aa: CSVDWQGTDTQYF

d_call: TRBD2
clone_size: many
j_call: TRBJ2-7
v_call: TRBV7-2
cdr3_nt: TGTGCCAGCAGCTTAGTCGGCGGGGGATACGAGCAGTACTTC
cdr3_aa: CASSLVGGGYEQYF

d_call: TRBD2
clone_size: many
j_call: TRBJ2-3
v_call: TRBV18
cdr3_nt: TGTGCCAGCTCACCACGACTAGCGGACACAGATACGCAGTATTTT
cdr3_aa: CASSPRLADTDTQYF

d_call: TRBD1
clone_size: many
j_call: TRBJ1-1
v_call: TRBV20-1
cdr3_nt: TGCAGTGCCCGGGACAGGGAGATCTCGAACACTGAAGCTTTCTTT
cdr3_aa: CSARDREISNTEAFF

d_call: TRBD2
clone_size: many
j_call: TRBJ2-1
v_call: TRBV12-3/TRBV12-4
cdr3_nt: TGTGCCAGCAGCGAAGGACTAGCGGGGTTGTATGAGCAGTTCTTC
cdr3_aa: CASSEGLAGLYEQFF

d_call: .
clone_size: many
j_call: TRBJ1-1
v_call: TRBV13
cdr3_nt: TGTGCCAGCAGCTTAGTCCAGGGGCCTACTCTGAACACTGAAGCTTTCTTT
cdr3_aa: CASSLVQGPTLNTEAFF

d_call: .
clone_size: .
j_call: TRBJ2-1
v_call: TRBV7-9
cdr3_nt: TGTGCCAGCAGCCGAGACTCGTTCTACAATGAGCAGTTCTTC
cdr3_aa: CASSRDSFYNEQFF

d_call: .
clone_size: many
j_call: TRBJ1-1
v_call: TRBV25-1
cdr3_nt: TGTGCCAGCAGTGTTGGAGGGAGAGGTGTCACTGAAGCTTTCTTT
cdr3_aa: CASSVGGRGVTEAFF

d_call: TRBD1
clone_size: .
j_call: TRBJ2-3
v_call: TRBV28
cdr3_nt: TGTGCCAGCAGCTACGGACAGGGGATTAGCACAGATACGCAGTATTTT
cdr3_aa: CASSYGQGISTDTQYF

d_call: TRBD1
clone_size: .
j_call: TRBJ1-1
v_call: TRBV29-1
cdr3_nt: TGCAGCGTCGGGGGACAGCTTCAGGGGAACACTGAAGCTTTCTTT
cdr3_aa: CSVGGQLQGNTEAFF

d_call: TRBD1
clone_size: few
j_call: TRBJ2-4
v_call: TRBV6-2/TRBV6-3
cdr3_nt: TGTGCCAGCAGTTACCCGGACAGGGCCTTCCGCTTC
cdr3_aa: CASSYPDRAFRF

d_call: .
clone_size: many
j_call: TRBJ2-2
v_call: TRBV7-2
cdr3_nt: TGTGCCAGCAGCTGGGACTCAAACACCGGGGAGCTGTTTTTT
cdr3_aa: CASSWDSNTGELFF

d_call: TRBD2
clone_size: .
j_call: TRBJ2-7
v_call: TRBV7-2
cdr3_nt: TGTGCCAGCAGCTTAGGATCCTCTAGCGGCCCTTACGAGCAGTACTTC
cdr3_aa: CASSLGSSSGPYEQYF

d_call: .
clone_size: many
j_call: TRBJ1-1
v_call: TRBV6-5
cdr3_nt: TGTGCCAGCAGGCCGGGAAGAAGGAACACTGAAGCTTTCTTT
cdr3_aa: CASRPGRRNTEAFF

d_call: TRBD1
clone_size: many
j_call: TRBJ1-6
v_call: TRBV20-1
cdr3_nt: TGCAGTGCTAGTTTAGGGGGCTACTATAATTCACCCCTCCACTTT
cdr3_aa: CSASLGGYYNSPLHF

d_call: .
clone_size: many
j_call: TRBJ2-2
v_call: TRBV30
cdr3_nt: TGTGCCTGGAGTGTACTGAACAGGGTTACGTCCGGGGAGCTGTTTTTT
cdr3_aa: CAWSVLNRVTSGELFF

d_call: .
clone_size: many
j_call: TRBJ2-1
v_call: TRBV14
cdr3_nt: TGTGCCAGCAGCCAAGATTGGGGCAGCGAAAAGCAGTTCTTC
cdr3_aa: CASSQDWGSEKQFF

d_call: .
clone_size: many
j_call: TRBJ1-1
v_call: TRBV5-1
cdr3_nt: TGCGCCAGCAGCAGACAGGCTCCGGAGAACACTGAAGCTTTCTTT
cdr3_aa: CASSRQAPENTEAFF

d_call: .
clone_size: many
j_call: TRBJ1-5
v_call: TRBV6-6
cdr3_nt: TGTGCCAGCAGTTCGGACAGACAGCCCCAGCATTTT
cdr3_aa: CASSSDRQPQHF

d_call: .
clone_size: many
j_call: TRBJ2-4
v_call: TRBV10-2
cdr3_nt: TGCGCCAGCGAAGACCCCTCTCGAGACATTCAGTACTTC
cdr3_aa: CASEDPSRDIQYF